This TCR beta chain emerged from a study of T cell repertoires in cytomegalovirus infection. Overall study context: HLA-C-restricted CMV epitopes, recently identified, and well-studied HLA-B-restricted ones were used by the study. Signatures in public TCR beta sequences pointed to both CMV infection and matching HLA type. Overall study results and limits: Dominating the ex vivo response were HLA-C-restricted CMV-specific TCR beta clonotypes.

In germline, CDR1 is MNHEY, CDR2 SVGAGI. V was pared by 2 bases and J by 6 bases, with 12 bases of the junction left unmatched. The CDR3 covers 17 residues. This clonotype turned up a few times. Its antigen is currently unknown. MiXCR, applied by TCRdb to the reads, yields one record per CDR3 protein. There are 650,000 to 900,000 distinct CDR3 sequences in the sample; approximately 30% occur only once, and 12% lies in the top ten. The clonotype was recovered from a human donor in good health (CMV status not recorded). Some clones in this sample may be carry-over from other donors' samples. Sequencing was performed on cultured CD8+ T cells from PBMCs, taken from culture after CMV antigen stimulation. V is TRBV6-5 and J is TRBJ2-2; 7 bases fit TRBD2. The CDR3 DNA sequence: TGTGCCAGCAGTTACACGCGGGACTACCTGTGGGCCGGGGAGCTGTTTTTT. This encodes CASSYTRDYLWAGELFF.